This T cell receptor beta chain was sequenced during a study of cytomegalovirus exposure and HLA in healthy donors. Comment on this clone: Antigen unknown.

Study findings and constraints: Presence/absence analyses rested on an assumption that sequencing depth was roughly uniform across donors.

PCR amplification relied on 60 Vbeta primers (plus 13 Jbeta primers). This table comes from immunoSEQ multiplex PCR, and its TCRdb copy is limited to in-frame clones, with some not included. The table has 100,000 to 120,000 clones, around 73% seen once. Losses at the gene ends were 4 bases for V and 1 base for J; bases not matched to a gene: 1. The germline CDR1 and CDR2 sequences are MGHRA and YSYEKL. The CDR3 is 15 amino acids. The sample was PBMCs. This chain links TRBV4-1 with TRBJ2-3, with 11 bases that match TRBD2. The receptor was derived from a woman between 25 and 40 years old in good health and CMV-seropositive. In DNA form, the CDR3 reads TGCGCCAGCAGCCTACTAGCGGGGGGCACAGATACGCAGTATTTT. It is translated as CASSLLAGGTDTQYF.